This TCR beta chain was identified during a study of T cells in Graves' hyperthyroidism and ophthalmopathy. Overall study: At initial diagnosis, before any treatment had begun, peripheral blood was obtained.

The V and J ends lost 1 base and 9 bases, in that order; junction bases with no gene match: 3. Germline CDR1 DFQATT, CDR2 SNEGSKA (reference sequence). The CDR3 is 14 residues long. Study conclusions and caveats: In blood, most of the thyroid clonotypes expanded above 0.001 were also present.

Uncontrolled infection, other autoimmune disease, pregnancy or lactation barred patients from enrollment. Based on clinical symptoms, serum thyroxine and TRAb, thyroid ultrasound and orbital computed tomography, diagnoses were reached. Only a few counts were recorded for this clonotype. Its cognate antigen is unknown. Amplification targeted TCR beta CDR3 regions from RNA transcripts. Primed by the HTBI set, a first-round RT-PCR was run on the TCR CDR3. One entry per CDR3 protein, called by TCRdb with MiXCR from the multiplex PCR reads. This sample has a few hundred thousand distinct CDR3 sequences, with more than 20% found just once.

The chain couples TRBV20-1 to TRBJ2-1, with TRBD2 matching over 13 bases. The receptor comes from a man between 45 and 60 years old with Graves' hyperthyroidism. The sequencing input was blood. The CDR3 region has the DNA TGCAGTGCTAGAGTGGGACTAGCGGGACTTGAGCAGTTCTTC. Translated, it gives CSARVGLAGLEQFF.